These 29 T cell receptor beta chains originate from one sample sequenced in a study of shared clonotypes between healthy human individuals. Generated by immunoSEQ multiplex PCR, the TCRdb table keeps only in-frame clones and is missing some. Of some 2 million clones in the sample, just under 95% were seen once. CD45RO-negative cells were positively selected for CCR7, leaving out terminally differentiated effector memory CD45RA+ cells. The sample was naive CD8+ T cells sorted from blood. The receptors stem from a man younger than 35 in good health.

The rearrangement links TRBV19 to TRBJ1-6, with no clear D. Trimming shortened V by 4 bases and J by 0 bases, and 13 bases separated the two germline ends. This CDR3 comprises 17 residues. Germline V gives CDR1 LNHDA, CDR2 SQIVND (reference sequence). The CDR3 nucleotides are TGTGCCAGTAGTAATACCGGGAGTCGCTCCTATAATTCACCCCTCCACTTT. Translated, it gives CASSNTGSRSYNSPLHF.

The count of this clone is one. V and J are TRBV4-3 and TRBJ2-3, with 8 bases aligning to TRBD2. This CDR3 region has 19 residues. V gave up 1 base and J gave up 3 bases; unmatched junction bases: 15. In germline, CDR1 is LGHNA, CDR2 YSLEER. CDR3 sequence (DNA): TGCGCCAGCAGCCAAGTTGGAGCGGGAGAAGGAGTATTGACAGATACGCAGTATTTT. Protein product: CASSQVGAGEGVLTDTQYF.

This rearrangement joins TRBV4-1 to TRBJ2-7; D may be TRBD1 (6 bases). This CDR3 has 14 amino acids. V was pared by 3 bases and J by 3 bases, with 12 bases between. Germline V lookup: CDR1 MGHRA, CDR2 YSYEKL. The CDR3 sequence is CASSQIQGRYEQYF. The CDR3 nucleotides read TGCGCCAGCAGCCAGATACAGGGCCGCTACGAGCAGTACTTC.

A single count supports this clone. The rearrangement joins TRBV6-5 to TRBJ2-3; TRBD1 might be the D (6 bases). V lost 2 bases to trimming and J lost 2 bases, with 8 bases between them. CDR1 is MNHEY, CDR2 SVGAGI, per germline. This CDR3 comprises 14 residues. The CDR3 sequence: CASSYTGPTDTQYF. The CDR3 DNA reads TGTGCCAGCAGTTACACAGGGCCCACAGATACGCAGTATTTT.

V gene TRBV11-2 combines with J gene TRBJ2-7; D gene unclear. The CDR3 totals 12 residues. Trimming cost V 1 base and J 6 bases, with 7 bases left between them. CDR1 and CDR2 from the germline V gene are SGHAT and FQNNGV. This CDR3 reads CASSLGVAEQYF. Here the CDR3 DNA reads TGTGCCAGCAGCTTAGGAGTGGCCGAGCAGTACTTC.

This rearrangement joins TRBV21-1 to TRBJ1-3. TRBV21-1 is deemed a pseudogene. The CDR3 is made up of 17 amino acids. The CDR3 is CASSKGCEETRGNTIYF. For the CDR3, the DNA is TGTGCCAGCAGCAAAGGGTGCGAGGAAACGAGGGGAAACACCATATATTTT.

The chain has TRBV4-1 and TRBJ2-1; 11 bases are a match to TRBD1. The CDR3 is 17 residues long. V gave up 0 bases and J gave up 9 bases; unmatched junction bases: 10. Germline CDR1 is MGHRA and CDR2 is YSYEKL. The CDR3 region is CASSQDLGTGGNIEQFF. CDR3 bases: TGCGCCAGCAGCCAAGATCTGGGGACAGGGGGGAATATTGAGCAGTTCTTC.

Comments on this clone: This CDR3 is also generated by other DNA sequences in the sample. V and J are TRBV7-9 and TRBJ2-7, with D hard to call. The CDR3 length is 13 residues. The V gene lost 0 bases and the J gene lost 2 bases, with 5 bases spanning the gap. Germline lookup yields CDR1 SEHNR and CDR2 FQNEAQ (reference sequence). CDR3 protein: CASSLAPTYEQYF. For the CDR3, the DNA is TGTGCCAGCAGCTTAGCCCCAACCTACGAGCAGTACTTC. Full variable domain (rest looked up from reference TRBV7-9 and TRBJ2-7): DTGVSQNPRHKITKRGQNVTFRCDPISEHNRLYWYRQTLGQGPEFLTYFQNEAQLEKSRLLSDRFSAERPKGSFSTLEIQRTEQGDSAMYLCASSLAPTYEQYFGPGTRLTVT.

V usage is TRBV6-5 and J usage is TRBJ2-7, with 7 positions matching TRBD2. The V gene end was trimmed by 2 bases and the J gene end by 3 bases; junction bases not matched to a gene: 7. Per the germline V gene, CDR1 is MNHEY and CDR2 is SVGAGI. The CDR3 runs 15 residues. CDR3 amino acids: CASSYGSSGSYEQYF. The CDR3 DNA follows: TGTGCCAGCAGTTACGGGTCTAGCGGCAGCTACGAGCAGTACTTC.

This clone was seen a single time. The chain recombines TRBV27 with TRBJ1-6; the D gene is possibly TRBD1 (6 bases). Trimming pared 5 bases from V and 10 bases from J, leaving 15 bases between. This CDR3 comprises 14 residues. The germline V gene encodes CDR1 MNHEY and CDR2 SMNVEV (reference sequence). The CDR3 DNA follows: TGTGCCAGCAGTCCGCGGGCACAGGGATCACCCCTCCACTTT. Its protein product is CASSPRAQGSPLHF.

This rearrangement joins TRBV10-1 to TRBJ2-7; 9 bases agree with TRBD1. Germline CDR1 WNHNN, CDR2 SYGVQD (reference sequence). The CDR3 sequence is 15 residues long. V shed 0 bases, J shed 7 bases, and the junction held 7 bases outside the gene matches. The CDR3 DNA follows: TGCGCCAGCAGTGAGTCGGGACAGGGATGGCCTGAGCAGTACTTC. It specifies CASSESGQGWPEQYF.

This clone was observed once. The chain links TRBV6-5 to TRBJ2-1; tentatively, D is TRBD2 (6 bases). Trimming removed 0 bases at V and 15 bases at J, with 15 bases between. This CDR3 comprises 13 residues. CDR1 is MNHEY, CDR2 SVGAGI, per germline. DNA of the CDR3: TGTGCCAGCAGTTACTCGAACGGGGGAGAGGGGTTCTTC. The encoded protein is CASSYSNGGEGFF.

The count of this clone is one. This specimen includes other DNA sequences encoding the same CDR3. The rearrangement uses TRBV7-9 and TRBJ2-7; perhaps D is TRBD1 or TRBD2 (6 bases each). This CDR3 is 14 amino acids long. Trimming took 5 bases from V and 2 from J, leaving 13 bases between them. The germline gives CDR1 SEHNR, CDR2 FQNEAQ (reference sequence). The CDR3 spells CASSPQGGPYEQYF. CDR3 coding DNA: TGTGCCAGCAGCCCACAGGGAGGCCCCTACGAGCAGTACTTC.

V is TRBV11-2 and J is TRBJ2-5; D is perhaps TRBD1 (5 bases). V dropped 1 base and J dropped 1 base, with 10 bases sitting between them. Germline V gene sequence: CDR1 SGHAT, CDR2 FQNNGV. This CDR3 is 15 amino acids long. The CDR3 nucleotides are TGTGCCAGCAGCTTAGCAGAGGACACCCAAGAGACCCAGTACTTC. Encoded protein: CASSLAEDTQETQYF.

CDR3 nucleotide sequence: TGTGCCAGCAGCCATAACCGGGGGCAGACAAATTCACCCCTCCACTTT. As protein: CASSHNRGQTNSPLHF. J is TRBJ1-6 and V is TRBV9; tentatively, D is TRBD1 (6 bases). V was cut by 4 bases and J by 7 bases, with 18 bases left in between. Germline values: CDR1 SGDLS, CDR2 YYNGEE. The CDR3 runs 16 residues.

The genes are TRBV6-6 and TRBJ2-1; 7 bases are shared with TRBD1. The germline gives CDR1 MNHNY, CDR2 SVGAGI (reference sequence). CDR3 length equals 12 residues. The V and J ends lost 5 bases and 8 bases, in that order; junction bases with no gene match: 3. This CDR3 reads CASSGDSDEQFF. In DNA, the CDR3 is TGTGCCAGCAGTGGGGACAGCGATGAGCAGTTCTTC.

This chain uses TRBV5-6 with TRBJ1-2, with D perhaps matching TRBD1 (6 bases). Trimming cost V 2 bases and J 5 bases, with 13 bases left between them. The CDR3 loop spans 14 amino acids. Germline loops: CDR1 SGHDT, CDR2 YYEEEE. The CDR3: CASSFWTDTYGYTF. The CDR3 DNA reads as TGTGCCAGCAGCTTTTGGACAGACACATATGGCTACACCTTC.

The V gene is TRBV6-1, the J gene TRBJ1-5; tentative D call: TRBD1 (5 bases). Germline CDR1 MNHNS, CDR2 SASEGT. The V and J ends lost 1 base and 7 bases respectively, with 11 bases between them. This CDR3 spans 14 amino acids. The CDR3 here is CASSEVAGMQPQHF. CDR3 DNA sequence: TGTGCCAGCAGTGAAGTTGCAGGGATGCAGCCCCAGCATTTT.

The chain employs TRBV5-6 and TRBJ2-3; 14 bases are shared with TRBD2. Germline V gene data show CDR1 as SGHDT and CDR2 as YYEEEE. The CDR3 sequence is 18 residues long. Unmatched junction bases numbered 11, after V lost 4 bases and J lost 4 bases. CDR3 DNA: TGTGCCAGCAGCCTGGGGACTAGCGGGAGCTCGGTGGCAGATACGCAGTATTTT. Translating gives CASSLGTSGSSVADTQYF.

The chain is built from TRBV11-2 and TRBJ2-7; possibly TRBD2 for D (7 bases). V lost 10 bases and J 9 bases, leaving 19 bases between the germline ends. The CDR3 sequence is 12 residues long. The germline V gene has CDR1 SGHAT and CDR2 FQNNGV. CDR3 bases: TGTGCCACCAGTCGGGGGGCCTTCGTGCAGTACTTC. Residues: CATSRGAFVQYF.

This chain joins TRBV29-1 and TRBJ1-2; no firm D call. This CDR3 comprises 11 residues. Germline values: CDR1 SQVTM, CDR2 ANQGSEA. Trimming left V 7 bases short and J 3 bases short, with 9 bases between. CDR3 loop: CSATQDYGYTF. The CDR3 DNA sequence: TGCAGCGCCACCCAGGACTATGGCTACACCTTC.

This chain's CDR3 is CASNTGTGPYEQYF. The CDR3, as DNA: TGTGCCAGCAATACCGGGACGGGACCCTACGAGCAGTACTTC. The V gene is TRBV2, the J gene TRBJ2-7; D could derive from TRBD1 or TRBD2 (5 bases each). Germline assignment: CDR1 SNHLY and CDR2 FYNNEI. The CDR3 covers 14 residues. Trimming shortened V by 7 bases and J by 2 bases, and 15 bases separated the two germline ends.

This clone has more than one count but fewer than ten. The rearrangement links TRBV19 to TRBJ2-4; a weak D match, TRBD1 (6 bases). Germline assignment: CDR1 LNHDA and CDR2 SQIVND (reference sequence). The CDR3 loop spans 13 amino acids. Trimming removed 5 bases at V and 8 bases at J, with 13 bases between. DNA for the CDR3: TGTGCCAGTAGTGTTCGGACAGAGGACATTCAGTACTTC. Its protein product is CASSVRTEDIQYF.

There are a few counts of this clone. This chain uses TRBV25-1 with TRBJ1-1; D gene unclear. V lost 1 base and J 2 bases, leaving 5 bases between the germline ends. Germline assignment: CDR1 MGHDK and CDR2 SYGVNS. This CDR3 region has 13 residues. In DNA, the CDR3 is TGTGCCAGCAGTGAATTATTAAACACTGAAGCTTTCTTT. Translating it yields CASSELLNTEAFF. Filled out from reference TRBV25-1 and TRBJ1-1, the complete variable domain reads EADIYQTPRYLVIGTGKKITLECSQTMGHDKMYWYQQDPGMELHLIHYSYGVNSTEKGDLSSESTVSRIRTEHFPLTLESARPSHTSQYLCASSELLNTEAFFGQGTRLTVV.

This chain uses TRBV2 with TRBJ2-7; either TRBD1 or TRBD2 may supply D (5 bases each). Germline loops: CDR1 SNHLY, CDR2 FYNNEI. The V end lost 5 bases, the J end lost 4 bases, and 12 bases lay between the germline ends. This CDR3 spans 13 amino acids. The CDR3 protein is CASSYEGPYEQYF. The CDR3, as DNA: TGTGCCAGCAGTTATGAGGGGCCGTACGAGCAGTACTTC.

CDR3 sequence: CASSSSSLAWGEQYF. CDR3 DNA sequence: TGTGCCAGCAGCTCCTCGAGCCTCGCCTGGGGAGAGCAGTACTTC. The chain is built from TRBV7-9 and TRBJ2-7; no firm D call. Germline V gene sequence: CDR1 SEHNR, CDR2 FQNEAQ (reference sequence). Trimming removed 4 bases from V and 7 bases from J, with 20 bases in between. CDR3 size: 15 residues.

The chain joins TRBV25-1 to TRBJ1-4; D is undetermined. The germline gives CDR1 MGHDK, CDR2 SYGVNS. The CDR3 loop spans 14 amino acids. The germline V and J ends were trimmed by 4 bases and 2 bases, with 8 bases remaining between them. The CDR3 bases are TGTGCCAGCAGTGCCGAATTCACTAATGAAAAACTGTTTTTT. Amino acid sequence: CASSAEFTNEKLFF.

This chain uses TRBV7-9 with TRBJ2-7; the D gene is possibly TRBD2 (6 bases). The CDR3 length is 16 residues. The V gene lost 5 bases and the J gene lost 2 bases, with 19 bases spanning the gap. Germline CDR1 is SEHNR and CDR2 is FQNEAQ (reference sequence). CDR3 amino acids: CASSDRGSGSTYEQYF. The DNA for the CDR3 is TGTGCCAGCAGCGATCGGGGGAGCGGGTCAACCTACGAGCAGTACTTC. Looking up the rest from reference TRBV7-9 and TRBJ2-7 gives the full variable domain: DTGVSQNPRHKITKRGQNVTFRCDPISEHNRLYWYRQTLGQGPEFLTYFQNEAQLEKSRLLSDRFSAERPKGSFSTLEIQRTEQGDSAMYLCASSDRGSGSTYEQYFGPGTRLTVT.

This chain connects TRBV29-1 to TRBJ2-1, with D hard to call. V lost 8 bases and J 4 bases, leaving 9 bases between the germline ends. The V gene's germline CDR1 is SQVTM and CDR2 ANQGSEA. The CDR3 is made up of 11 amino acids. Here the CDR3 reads CSLSLYNEQFF. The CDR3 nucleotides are TGCAGCCTATCTCTTTACAATGAGCAGTTCTTC.